The 7 T cell receptor beta chains listed next were all sequenced from one sample in a study of blood T cell repertoires in COVID-19. The table came from immunoSEQ multiplex PCR; TCRdb's copy has only in-frame clones and leaves some out. This sample has hundreds of thousands of clones, with around 80% found just once. Sequencing used peripheral blood. The receptors were sampled from a woman over 75 with active or convalescent COVID-19.

CDR3 amino acids: CASSALGQGTDTQYF. The CDR3, as DNA: TGTGCCAGCAGCGCACTCGGACAGGGGACAGATACGCAGTATTTT. The chain carries TRBV7-3 and TRBJ2-3, with TRBD1 matching 9 bases. V lost 5 bases, J lost 3 bases, and 6 bases stayed unmatched. CDR1 is SGHTA, CDR2 FQGTGA, per germline. The CDR3 length is 15 residues.

The CDR3 nucleotides are TGTGCCAGCAGCCAAGTAGGGGCGTCAGGGTGGTACGAGCAGTACTTC. Amino acids: CASSQVGASGWYEQYF. The chain has TRBV4-2 and TRBJ2-7; D perhaps matches TRBD1 (5 bases). The V gene lost 1 base and the J gene lost 4 bases, with 17 bases spanning the gap. The CDR3 runs to 16 residues. CDR1 and CDR2 (germline): LGHNA, YNFKEQ.

Note on this clone: One end of the junction is discordant with germline, which a read error may explain. The same CDR3 also results from other DNA sequences found in this sample. The chain combines TRBV6-5 with TRBJ1-2; D perhaps matches TRBD1 (6 bases). The V gene's germline CDR1 is MNHEY and CDR2 SVGAGI. This CDR3 comprises 12 residues. The chain's CDR3 is CASRGAGEGYTF. In DNA, the CDR3 is TGCGCCAGCCGAGGGGCAGGGGAGGGCTACACCTTC.

For this clone: A read error is likely, as this CDR3 ends without the conserved phenylalanine or tryptophan. The DNA is left out, because the CDR3 cannot be placed on it with certainty; the CDR3 is given as TCRdb lists it. The V gene is TRBV7-2, the J gene TRBJ1-1; TRBD1 reflects the table's D call only, with no check against the DNA. The CDR3 is 14 amino acids long, termini counted. Germline-derived CDR1 and CDR2 are SGHTA and FQGNSA. The CDR3 reads CASSLVSGQGRTFI.

This clone came up once. The chain couples TRBV5-1 to TRBJ1-1, with D perhaps matching TRBD1 (6 bases). With 0 bases removed from V and 5 bases from J, the gap between germline ends came to 11 bases. Germline V gives CDR1 SGHRS, CDR2 YFSETQ. This CDR3 is 14 amino acids long. The CDR3 spells CASSLGGLGTEAFF. The CDR3 region has the DNA TGCGCCAGCAGCTTGGGGGGGCTTGGGACTGAAGCTTTCTTT.

The chain has TRBV7-2 and TRBJ1-2; perhaps TRBD1 as D (5 bases). The V end was cut by 4 bases, the J end by 4 bases, with 13 bases between. The CDR3 is made up of 14 amino acids. Germline CDR1 is SGHTA and CDR2 is FQGNSA. In nucleotides, the CDR3 is TGTGCCAGCAGCTCCGGGGGGGAGTTCTATGGCTACACCTTC. Translating gives CASSSGGEFYGYTF. The full variable domain, rest sourced from reference TRBV7-2 and TRBJ1-2, is GAGVSQSPSNKVTEKGKDVELRCDPISGHTALYWYRQSLGQGLEFLIYFQGNSAPDKSGLPSDRFSAERTGGSVSTLTIQRTQQEDSAVYLCASSSGGEFYGYTFGSGTRLTVV.

The chain carries TRBV6-6 and TRBJ2-1; 8 bases are a match to TRBD2. The V gene's germline CDR1 is MNHNY and CDR2 SVGAGI (reference sequence). This CDR3 is 14 amino acids long. With 7 bases clipped from V and 7 bases from J, the junction kept 9 bases outside the gene matches. The CDR3 nucleotides read TGTGCCAGCACCCCACCCGGGAGGGGGAATGAGCAGTTCTTC. Residues: CASTPPGRGNEQFF.